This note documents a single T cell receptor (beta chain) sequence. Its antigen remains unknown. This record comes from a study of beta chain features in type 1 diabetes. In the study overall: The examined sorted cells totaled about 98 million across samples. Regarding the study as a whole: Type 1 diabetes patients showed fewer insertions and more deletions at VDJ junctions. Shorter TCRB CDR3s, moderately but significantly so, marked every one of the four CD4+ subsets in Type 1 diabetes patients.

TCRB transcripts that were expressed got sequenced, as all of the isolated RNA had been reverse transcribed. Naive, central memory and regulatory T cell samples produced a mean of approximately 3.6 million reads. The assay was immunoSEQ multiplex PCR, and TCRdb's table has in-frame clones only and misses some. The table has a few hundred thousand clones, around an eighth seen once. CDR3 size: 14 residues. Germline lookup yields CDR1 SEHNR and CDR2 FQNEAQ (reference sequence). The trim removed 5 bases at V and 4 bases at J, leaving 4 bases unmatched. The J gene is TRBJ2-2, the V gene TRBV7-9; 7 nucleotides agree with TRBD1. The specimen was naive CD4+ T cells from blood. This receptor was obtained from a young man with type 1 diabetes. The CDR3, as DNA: TGTGCCAGCAGCCACCGACAGGGCACCGGGGAGCTGTTTTTT. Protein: CASSHRQGTGELFF.